One TCR beta chain is described in this entry. Its antigen is currently not known. Base quality data are lacking; no much larger clone is found one base away. The source of the sample is a study of T cell responses to AZD1222 COVID-19 vaccine (dated by TCRdb to about 2021). Notes on the research overall: TCR sequencing covered roughly 230 trial participants: around 210 given two doses of AZD1222 and approximately 25 given two doses of MenACWY control vaccine. Trial participants were enrolled into age subgroups of 18-55, 56-69 and 70-plus years, which contained about 160, 30 and 59 TCR-sequenced participants, respectively. General conclusions and limits of the study: After two AZD1222 doses, both the breadth and the depth of spike-specific TCRs were significantly higher than at day 0 and than in MenACWY recipients. Vaccine-associated CD4 TCRs spanned the whole spike protein, with dominant responses in regions 160-218 and 743-854. Conclusions about previously exposed vaccinees are limited because only five to seven AZD1222 recipients were SARS-CoV-2 seropositive at baseline. Reportedly, almost half of the unique spike-specific TCRs recognized epitopes lying outside the regions that are mutated in the B.1.351 and B.1.1.7 variants. Participants were mostly white British, with more females than males. The authors suggested clonal diversity may have been underestimated. Because no samples from the day 14 peak response were available, repertoires could be characterized only after the peak T cell response. The 56-69-year group was small, and its depth increase did not reach significance, likely because of low power.

The label giving this sample's time point can be read as: about 28 days (+/-7) after the second vaccine dose. Because spike-specific TCR depth and breadth did not differ between the two schedules, AZD1222 recipients who got a second dose at roughly 4 weeks were pooled with those who got a second dose at roughly 12 weeks. Samples from vaccinated people were obtained from the UK trials COV001 and COV002, which included a single-blind randomized controlled phase 2/3 trial of AZD1222 (ChAdOx1 nCoV-19) in healthy adults. For TCRbeta chain sequencing, PBMC samples from trial participants were taken at day 0 and at day 28 after the second dose. The CDR3 regions of human TCRbeta chains were analyzed by immunosequencing. On the authors' methods: TCRs in the repertoires were compared against a reference library of SARS-CoV-2-specific TCRs that had been generated with the MIRA antigen-specificity platform. Breadth was defined as the fraction of unique TCRs that were SARS-CoV-2-associated. Depth was defined as the fraction of total T cells that were SARS-CoV-2-associated. Using the MIRA data, each spike-specific TCR was assigned both to the spike region to which the TCR was reactive and to a CD4 or CD8 class. Log10-transformed breadth and depth values were compared by one-way ANOVA with Sidak's multiple comparisons tests. As stored in TCRdb, this immuneACCESS dataset retains in-frame rearrangements with V and J assigned. A fraction of the clones does not appear; measured against another copy, unresolved V genes explain less than half of the discrepancy, and the remainder lacks a known reason. The DNA was the basis for D and trimming; V, J and clone size are from that table. The sample table records fewer than 140,000 clones; 90% of these occur just once. Of the sample, approximately 8% falls within the top ten clones.

The CDR3 holds 15 amino acids from the cysteine to the phenylalanine. Just CDR3 DNA is preserved here, 45 bases in frame from base 1. V is pared back by 6 bases and J by 0 bases, with 12 bases lying between the germline termini. The germline V gene (reference sequence) yields MNHEY for CDR1 and SMNVEV for CDR2. Here the sequenced sample was peripheral blood, taken 28 days after the second AZD1222 dose. The sequence derives from an adult who received the AZD1222 COVID-19 vaccine. The V gene is TRBV27 and the J gene is TRBJ1-5; the D gene cannot be resolved reliably. CDR3 sequence: CASRVDGYSNQPQHF. The DNA is as follows: TGTGCCAGCAGGGTGGACGGATATAGCAATCAGCCCCAGCATTTT.